This record covers a single T cell receptor (beta chain). These data originate in a study of control samples from healthy donors and cancer patients. CDR1 LGHDT and CDR2 YNNKEL come from the germline V gene (reference sequence). This CDR3 comprises 14 residues. Trimming left V 0 bases short and J 2 bases short, with 8 bases between. Here immunoSEQ multiplex PCR was the method, and the copy in TCRdb shows in-frame clones only, minus some. The sample consists of 250,000 to 300,000 clones, about four fifths of them appearing once. The source of this sequence is an older woman with lung cancer. This chain links TRBV3-1 (or the pseudogene TRBV3-2) with TRBJ2-7; D is unclear. Sequencing was done on a sample of PBMCs. In nucleotides, the CDR3 is TGTGCCAGCAGCCAAGATCAAAGACCCTACGAGCAGTACTTC. Its protein is CASSQDQRPYEQYF.